This T cell receptor beta chain was recovered during a study of T cells after yellow fever vaccination (dated by TCRdb to 2018 to 2020). Notes on the research overall: Libraries from fractions with low cell numbers were prepared with the SMART-Seq v4 Ultra Low Input RNA kit. Bulk TCR alpha and beta repertoires were sequenced longitudinally to track T-cell clones before and after primary and booster YFV17D yellow fever vaccination. Bulk PBMC replicates and cell subsets were isolated from blood drawn at multiple timepoints before and after both primary and secondary immunization. The cohort comprised two healthy male donors, one aged 18 to 29 and one aged 30 to 40 years.

This clonotype was observed a handful of times. The antigen it recognizes is unknown. A read error may explain this, as a much larger clone is one base away. The treatment or condition tag for this specimen amounts to: live attenuated yellow fever vaccine strain. Two biological replicates of bulk PBMCs were collected at each blood-draw timepoint. PBMCs were isolated from peripheral blood using a standard Ficoll-Paque protocol. TriZol was used to extract RNA from bulk PBMCs, from CD4 and CD8 fractions, and from dextramer-positive and dextramer-negative fractions. Points the paper makes about the study in general: The study included only a couple of donors, which limits how far the findings can be generalized. A small fraction of clonotypes appeared in both the CD4 and CD8 compartments, likely as a result of convergent recombination. After the booster, most of the clones that had expanded following primary vaccination were detected again (around 95% of CD4 and 80% to 90% of CD8), which suggests that memory was broadly maintained. Computational filtering was required because FACS-sorted repertoires could contain abundant contaminating clonotypes from the bulk population. Compared with the primary T-cell response, the secondary T-cell response was weaker but faster, peaking on day 5 rather than day 15.

Between the V and J ends, shortened by 2 bases and 0 bases respectively, the junction contains 16 bases. The CDR3 sequence holds 18 residues, the cysteine and phenylalanine included. The read is trimmed to its CDR3 DNA, 54 bases read in frame from base 1. The germline V gene supplies CDR1 MGHRA and CDR2 YSYEKL. Sequencer: Illumina NovaSeq 6000. TCR cDNA was synthesized by 5'RACE template switching, through which a universal primer site and unique molecular identifiers were introduced. Priming of cDNA synthesis was performed from both the TCR alpha and TCR beta constant segments. Two PCR steps were used to amplify libraries, with sample barcodes and sequencing adapters being added in the second step. Libraries were sequenced on Illumina HiSeq 2500 (2x100 bp) or NovaSeq (2x150 bp). The authors' pipeline ran thus. Demultiplexing of reads and collapsing into UMI consensus sequences were performed with MIGEC, and V(D)J alignment was carried out with MiXCR. Clonotypes responding to the vaccine were identified with edgeR on replicate PBMC samples, with the criteria of FDR below 0.01 and a log2 fold change above 5 up to day 15. Each bulk clonotype received a CD4 or CD8 identity based on whether the sequenced CD4 or CD8 repertoire contained that clonotype at higher abundance. TCRdb redid the processing of the public reads, applying fastp at Q25 and MiXCR, and retained in-frame beta chains. Rows with a matching CDR3 protein are joined into one entry that keeps the most common DNA and genes. These V and J calls originate from TCRdb's pipeline instead of the authors' own analysis. This sample comprises some 390,000 distinct CDR3 sequences, over 15% of them detected only once. The ten largest make up 18% of the sample.

The sample in question was PBMCs, obtained before the yellow fever booster vaccination. Here the chain combines TRBV4-1 and TRBJ1-4, with a tentative D gene TRBD1 over 5 matching bases. The sequence was collected from a man younger than 30 who received the YFV17D yellow fever vaccine. The nucleotide sequence reads as follows: TGCGCCAGCAGCCAATATCGGGGCACCGATGCAACTAATGAAAAACTGTTTTTT. This yields the protein CASSQYRGTDATNEKLFF.